This is a list of T cell receptor beta chains from one sample in a study of response to subunit inactivated influenza vaccine. One entry per CDR3 protein, called by TCRdb with MiXCR from the RT-PCR reads. The sample has under 950,000 distinct CDR3 sequences; 21% are singletons. Sequences were derived from PBMCs from blood, sampled around 5 days after vaccination. These receptors originate from a man aged 50-59 years who received an inactivated influenza vaccine. Each CDR3 is given with its conserved first and last residue. The order of the fields is J gene, clone size, V gene, D gene, CDR3 protein, CDR3 DNA. A D gene is named only where the DNA matches it firmly. Some rows mark clone size as missing; the rest say once, few, many or name a class of expanded clone.

j_gene: TRBJ2-1; abundance: many; v_gene: TRBV12-3/TRBV12-4; d_gene: TRBD2; CDR3aa: CASSRGTSGHYEQFF; CDR3nt: TGTGCCAGCAGTCGAGGGACTAGCGGGCATTATGAGCAGTTCTTC
j_gene: TRBJ2-3; abundance: few; v_gene: TRBV15; d_gene: .; CDR3aa: CASSGSKHDTQYF; CDR3nt: TGTGCCAGCAGCGGTTCTAAGCATGATACGCAGTATTTT
j_gene: TRBJ2-1; abundance: few; v_gene: TRBV5-1; d_gene: .; CDR3aa: CASSWGTGTYNEQFF; CDR3nt: TGCGCCAGCAGCTGGGGGACTGGAACCTACAATGAGCAGTTCTTC
j_gene: TRBJ2-5; abundance: many; v_gene: TRBV7-2; d_gene: .; CDR3aa: CASSLVGVQETQYF; CDR3nt: TGTGCCAGCAGTTTAGTGGGCGTCCAAGAGACCCAGTACTTC
j_gene: TRBJ1-6; abundance: .; v_gene: TRBV3-1; d_gene: .; CDR3aa: CASSQAGRLSGSPLHF; CDR3nt: TGTGCCAGCAGCCAGGCTGGACGTCTCTCGGGTTCACCCCTCCACTTT
j_gene: TRBJ2-1; abundance: .; v_gene: TRBV12-3/TRBV12-4; d_gene: .; CDR3aa: CASSLIPRPLGNEQFF; CDR3nt: TGTGCCAGCAGTTTAATTCCAAGGCCCCTTGGAAATGAGCAGTTCTTC
j_gene: TRBJ2-7; abundance: many; v_gene: TRBV12-3/TRBV12-4; d_gene: .; CDR3aa: CASSLSGLTYEQYF; CDR3nt: TGTGCCAGCAGTTTATCAGGGTTGACCTACGAGCAGTACTTC
j_gene: TRBJ2-7; abundance: .; v_gene: TRBV3-1; d_gene: TRBD2; CDR3aa: CASSPVSGVSEQYF; CDR3nt: TGTGCCAGCAGCCCCGTGAGCGGGGTTAGCGAGCAGTACTTC
j_gene: TRBJ2-4; abundance: once; v_gene: TRBV6-2/TRBV6-3; d_gene: .; CDR3aa: CASSFLFGVNKNIQYF; CDR3nt: TGTGCCAGCAGTTTCTTGTTCGGGGTGAACAAAAACATTCAGTACTTC
j_gene: TRBJ2-5; abundance: .; v_gene: TRBV25-1; d_gene: .; CDR3aa: CASSLGSVGETQYF; CDR3nt: TGTGCCAGCAGTTTGGGCTCGGTGGGGGAGACCCAGTACTTC
j_gene: TRBJ2-3; abundance: few; v_gene: TRBV7-2; d_gene: TRBD2; CDR3aa: CASSLAGVAGPTDTQYF; CDR3nt: TGTGCCAGCAGCTTAGCTGGCGTAGCGGGACCCACAGATACGCAGTATTTT
j_gene: TRBJ2-3; abundance: many; v_gene: TRBV12-3/TRBV12-4; d_gene: .; CDR3aa: CASRRGSTTDTQYF; CDR3nt: TGTGCCAGCAGAAGGGGGTCGACCACAGATACGCAGTATTTT
j_gene: TRBJ2-1; abundance: few; v_gene: TRBV7-9; d_gene: .; CDR3aa: CASARSSYNEQFF; CDR3nt: TGTGCCAGCGCTCGTAGCTCCTACAATGAGCAGTTCTTC
j_gene: TRBJ2-3; abundance: .; v_gene: TRBV12-3/TRBV12-4; d_gene: TRBD1; CDR3aa: CASSLQTGWDTQYF; CDR3nt: TGTGCCAGCAGTCTACAGACAGGGTGGGATACGCAGTATTTT
j_gene: TRBJ1-6; abundance: few; v_gene: TRBV10-3; d_gene: .; CDR3aa: CAAEQNRGSPLHF; CDR3nt: TGTGCCGCCGAACAAAACCGGGGCTCACCCCTCCACTTT
j_gene: TRBJ1-4; abundance: many; v_gene: TRBV12-3/TRBV12-4; d_gene: .; CDR3aa: CASSLSGSTNEKLFF; CDR3nt: TGTGCCAGCAGTTTGTCTGGGTCAACTAATGAAAAACTGTTTTTT
j_gene: TRBJ2-4; abundance: few; v_gene: TRBV20-1; d_gene: TRBD2; CDR3aa: CSASLGEGAKNIQYF; CDR3nt: TGCAGTGCTTCCCTGGGGGAGGGCGCCAAAAACATTCAGTACTTC
j_gene: TRBJ2-4; abundance: few; v_gene: TRBV28; d_gene: TRBD2; CDR3aa: CASSPGTSGGLAKNIQYF; CDR3nt: TGTGCCAGCAGCCCCGGGACTAGCGGGGGGTTAGCCAAAAACATTCAGTACTTC
j_gene: TRBJ2-7; abundance: .; v_gene: TRBV11-2; d_gene: .; CDR3aa: CASSLPAGGDLYEQYF; CDR3nt: TGTGCCAGCAGCTTACCCGCTGGCGGGGATCTCTACGAGCAGTACTTC
j_gene: TRBJ2-7; abundance: many; v_gene: TRBV5-8; d_gene: .; CDR3aa: CASSLRVKAGEQYF; CDR3nt: TGTGCCAGCAGCTTGCGGGTAAAGGCGGGCGAGCAGTACTTC
j_gene: TRBJ1-2; abundance: few; v_gene: TRBV20-1; d_gene: TRBD1; CDR3aa: CSASGGANYGYTF; CDR3nt: TGCAGTGCTTCAGGGGGAGCTAACTATGGCTACACCTTC
j_gene: TRBJ2-3; abundance: .; v_gene: TRBV20-1; d_gene: TRBD2; CDR3aa: CSAPPARGASDTQYF; CDR3nt: TGCAGTGCACCCCCGGCGCGGGGGGCCTCAGATACGCAGTATTTT
j_gene: TRBJ1-6; abundance: few; v_gene: TRBV7-9; d_gene: .; CDR3aa: CASSEGGVGANSPLHF; CDR3nt: TGTGCCAGCAGCGAAGGGGGTGTGGGAGCTAATTCACCCCTCCACTTT
j_gene: TRBJ2-2; abundance: .; v_gene: TRBV7-2; d_gene: .; CDR3aa: CASSLAQGVGTGELFF; CDR3nt: TGTGCCAGCAGCTTAGCACAGGGTGTAGGAACCGGGGAGCTGTTTTTT
j_gene: TRBJ1-2; abundance: .; v_gene: TRBV7-2; d_gene: .; CDR3aa: CASSPSDGYTF; CDR3nt: TGTGCCAGCAGCCCGTCGGATGGCTACACCTTC
j_gene: TRBJ2-4; abundance: few; v_gene: TRBV29-1; d_gene: TRBD2; CDR3aa: CSVGGGELAKNIQYF; CDR3nt: TGCAGCGTTGGGGGAGGGGAGCTTGCCAAAAACATTCAGTACTTC
j_gene: TRBJ2-1; abundance: .; v_gene: TRBV5-1; d_gene: .; CDR3aa: CASSFYSSSYNEQFF; CDR3nt: TGCGCCAGCAGCTTTTATAGCAGCTCCTACAATGAGCAGTTCTTC
j_gene: TRBJ2-7; abundance: few; v_gene: TRBV9; d_gene: TRBD1; CDR3aa: CASSAPGQGNEQYF; CDR3nt: TGTGCCAGCAGCGCGCCGGGACAGGGGAACGAGCAGTACTTC
j_gene: TRBJ1-6; abundance: .; v_gene: TRBV12-3/TRBV12-4; d_gene: .; CDR3aa: CASSLGAGVDSPLHF; CDR3nt: TGTGCCAGCAGTTTAGGGGCAGGGGTAGATTCACCCCTCCACTTT
j_gene: TRBJ2-2; abundance: many; v_gene: TRBV29-1; d_gene: .; CDR3aa: CSAGRGHGTGELFF; CDR3nt: TGCAGCGCTGGGAGGGGGCATGGCACCGGGGAGCTGTTTTTT
j_gene: TRBJ2-2; abundance: .; v_gene: TRBV7-2; d_gene: TRBD1; CDR3aa: CASSLATGGELFF; CDR3nt: TGTGCCAGCAGCTTAGCGACAGGGGGGGAGCTGTTTTTT
j_gene: TRBJ2-7; abundance: .; v_gene: TRBV11-2; d_gene: .; CDR3aa: CASSPTFSYEQYF; CDR3nt: TGTGCCAGCAGCCCAACCTTTAGCTACGAGCAGTACTTC
j_gene: TRBJ2-4; abundance: .; v_gene: TRBV13; d_gene: .; CDR3aa: CASSPRDGKNIQYF; CDR3nt: TGTGCCAGCAGCCCTAGGGACGGAAAAAACATTCAGTACTTC
j_gene: TRBJ1-2; abundance: few; v_gene: TRBV5-1; d_gene: TRBD1; CDR3aa: CASTQGQGKGYTF; CDR3nt: TGCGCCAGCACCCAGGGACAGGGAAAGGGCTACACCTTC
j_gene: TRBJ2-3; abundance: .; v_gene: TRBV18; d_gene: .; CDR3aa: CASSPTGRGLTDTQYF; CDR3nt: TGTGCCAGCTCACCTACCGGGAGGGGGCTCACAGATACGCAGTATTTT
j_gene: TRBJ2-2; abundance: .; v_gene: TRBV7-9; d_gene: .; CDR3aa: CASSLVPRGANTGELFF; CDR3nt: TGTGCCAGCAGCTTAGTCCCGCGGGGCGCGAACACCGGGGAGCTGTTTTTT
j_gene: TRBJ2-3; abundance: .; v_gene: TRBV5-1; d_gene: .; CDR3aa: CASHNTDTQYF; CDR3nt: TGCGCCAGCCACAACACAGATACGCAGTATTTT
j_gene: TRBJ2-6; abundance: .; v_gene: TRBV3-1; d_gene: .; CDR3aa: CASSQIIPTGSGANVLTF; CDR3nt: TGTGCCAGCAGCCAAATCATTCCGACAGGCTCTGGGGCCAACGTCCTGACTTTC
j_gene: TRBJ2-2; abundance: few; v_gene: TRBV7-6; d_gene: .; CDR3aa: CASSLTLPGELFF; CDR3nt: TGTGCCAGCAGCCTGACACTTCCCGGGGAGCTGTTTTTT
j_gene: TRBJ2-1; abundance: .; v_gene: TRBV20-1; d_gene: TRBD2; CDR3aa: CSARDTLAGHLNEQFF; CDR3nt: TGCAGTGCTAGAGATACCCTAGCGGGACATCTTAATGAGCAGTTCTTC
j_gene: TRBJ2-5; abundance: .; v_gene: TRBV6-5; d_gene: TRBD1; CDR3aa: CASSWYRGETQYF; CDR3nt: TGTGCCAGCAGTTGGTACAGGGGAGAGACCCAGTACTTC
j_gene: TRBJ2-7; abundance: .; v_gene: TRBV5-1; d_gene: TRBD1; CDR3aa: CASSLESGGSYNEQYF; CDR3nt: TGCGCCAGCAGCTTGGAGTCAGGGGGCTCCTACAATGAGCAGTACTTC
j_gene: TRBJ2-5; abundance: many; v_gene: TRBV29-1; d_gene: .; CDR3aa: CSVSGTARETQYF; CDR3nt: TGCAGCGTTTCTGGGACCGCCAGGGAGACCCAGTACTTC
j_gene: TRBJ2-7; abundance: .; v_gene: TRBV11-2; d_gene: .; CDR3aa: CASSFQGLREQYF; CDR3nt: TGTGCCAGCAGCTTTCAGGGGTTGCGGGAGCAGTACTTC
j_gene: TRBJ2-7; abundance: many; v_gene: TRBV20-1; d_gene: TRBD1; CDR3aa: CSAENRGYEQYF; CDR3nt: TGCAGTGCTGAGAACAGGGGCTACGAGCAGTACTTC
j_gene: TRBJ2-4; abundance: .; v_gene: TRBV5-1; d_gene: .; CDR3aa: CASSGGSAKNIQYF; CDR3nt: TGCGCCAGCAGCGGCGGGTCAGCCAAAAACATTCAGTACTTC
j_gene: TRBJ1-4; abundance: .; v_gene: TRBV11-2; d_gene: .; CDR3aa: CASSLRLANEKLFF; CDR3nt: TGTGCCAGCAGCTTGAGGTTAGCTAATGAAAAACTGTTTTTT
j_gene: TRBJ1-1; abundance: .; v_gene: TRBV6-2/TRBV6-3; d_gene: TRBD1; CDR3aa: CASSYGQGITEAFF; CDR3nt: TGTGCCAGCAGTTACGGACAGGGAATCACTGAAGCTTTCTTT
j_gene: TRBJ1-1; abundance: few; v_gene: TRBV29-1; d_gene: .; CDR3aa: CSVEWRGGTEAFF; CDR3nt: TGCAGCGTTGAATGGCGGGGAGGCACTGAAGCTTTCTTT
j_gene: TRBJ2-7; abundance: .; v_gene: TRBV20-1; d_gene: TRBD2; CDR3aa: CSVGSGISTEQYF; CDR3nt: TGCAGTGTAGGTAGCGGGATTTCTACCGAGCAGTACTTC
j_gene: TRBJ2-5; abundance: .; v_gene: TRBV20-1; d_gene: TRBD2; CDR3aa: CSASGGAGDQETQYF; CDR3nt: TGCAGTGCTAGTGGGGGAGCGGGGGACCAAGAGACCCAGTACTTC
j_gene: TRBJ2-7; abundance: .; v_gene: TRBV5-1; d_gene: .; CDR3aa: CASSLTSTAYEQYF; CDR3nt: TGCGCCAGCAGCTTGACTTCTACAGCCTACGAGCAGTACTTC
j_gene: TRBJ2-5; abundance: .; v_gene: TRBV9; d_gene: TRBD2; CDR3aa: CASSPGTSGRAQMPQYF; CDR3nt: TGTGCCAGCAGCCCTGGGACTAGCGGGAGGGCCCAGATGCCCCAGTACTTC
j_gene: TRBJ2-7; abundance: .; v_gene: TRBV20-1; d_gene: .; CDR3aa: CSARQYEQYF; CDR3nt: TGCAGTGCTAGACAGTACGAGCAGTACTTC
j_gene: TRBJ2-4; abundance: few; v_gene: TRBV15; d_gene: .; CDR3aa: CATSPQGTTKNIQYF; CDR3nt: TGTGCCACCAGCCCCCAGGGGACGACCAAAAACATTCAGTACTTC